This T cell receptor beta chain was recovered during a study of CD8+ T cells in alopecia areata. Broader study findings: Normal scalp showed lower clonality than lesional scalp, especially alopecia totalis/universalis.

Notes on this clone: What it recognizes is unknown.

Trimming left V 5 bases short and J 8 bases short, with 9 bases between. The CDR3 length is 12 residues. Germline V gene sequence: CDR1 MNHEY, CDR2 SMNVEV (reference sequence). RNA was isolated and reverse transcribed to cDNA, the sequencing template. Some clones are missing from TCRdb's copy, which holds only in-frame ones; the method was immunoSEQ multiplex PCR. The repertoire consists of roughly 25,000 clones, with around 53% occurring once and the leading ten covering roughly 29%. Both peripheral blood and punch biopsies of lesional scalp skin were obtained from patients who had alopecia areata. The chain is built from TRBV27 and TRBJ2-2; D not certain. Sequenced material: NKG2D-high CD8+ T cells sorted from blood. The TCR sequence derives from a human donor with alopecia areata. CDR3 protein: CASSPLGGELFF. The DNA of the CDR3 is TGTGCCAGCAGTCCATTGGGAGGGGAGCTGTTTTTT.